The T cell receptor (beta chain) described here comes from a study of T-cell memory formation after mild COVID-19. Overall study context: The study found TCR clusters largely donor specific.

Each CDR3 protein gets one entry after TCRdb re-called the 5' RACE reads with MiXCR. The sample holds hundreds of thousands of distinct CDR3 sequences, about an eighth seen once. Germline V gene data show CDR1 as SGHAT and CDR2 as FQNNGV. The V end lost 2 bases, the J end lost 4 bases, and 16 bases lay between the germline ends. The CDR3 loop spans 16 amino acids. The source is a man aged 18-30 years who had mild COVID-19 (a few samples of this study predate the infection). Cell type and time point are not known. Material: PBMCs or a T cell subset sorted from them (not recorded which). This sequence joins TRBV11-2 and TRBJ2-3, with D possibly being TRBD2 (5 bases). CDR3 DNA: TGTGCCAGCAGCTTATTTGGGAGTTTCAGTTCAGATACGCAGTATTTT. Protein: CASSLFGSFSSDTQYF. The full variable domain, with the rest looked up from reference TRBV11-2 and TRBJ2-3, is EAGVAQSPRYKIIEKRQSVAFWCNPISGHATLYWYQQILGQGPKLLIQFQNNGVVDDSQLPKDRFSAERLKGVDSTLKIQPAKLEDSAVYLCASSLFGSFSSDTQYFGPGTRLTVL.